This entry describes one TCR beta chain. This clone occurred once. Its antigen is still unknown. Base qualities are not at hand, and no much larger clone is one base apart. TCRbeta CDR3 regions were amplified from genomic DNA by means of the immunoSEQ Assay, a bias-controlled multiplex PCR. The study's processing was this. Nucleated cell counts per sample were estimated from amplification of reference gene primers within the assay. To quantify the absolute abundance of each unique TCRbeta CDR3 rearrangement, sequence reads were collapsed and filtered. For each sample, productive Simpson clonality was calculated by taking the square root of Simpson's diversity index across productive rearrangements. Imported from immuneACCESS, the table was reduced by TCRdb to in-frame sequences with V and J called. These copies leave out some clones; in studies compared against another copy, an unresolved V gene accounts for under half, and the cause of the remainder is not known. V and J calls and clone size are as listed in that table; D and trimming were resolved from the DNA. Across this sample there are about 160,000 clones, with about nine tenths seen only once. 3.9% of the sample lies in the top ten.

According to the germline V gene, CDR1 reads SNHLY and CDR2 reads FYNNEI. V ends up 4 bases short and J 5 bases short, with an unmatched junction base count of 4. From cysteine to phenylalanine, the CDR3 is 13 amino acids long. Only the CDR3 part of the read is kept: 39 bases, read in frame from the first base. The data derive from a study of blood T cell repertoires in COVID-19 (dated by TCRdb to 2020 to 2022). A note on the overall study: The collaborator samples originated in the United States, Italy and Spain and spanned the acute and convalescent phases of COVID-19. Deeply sampled blood TCRbeta repertoires from subjects exposed to, actively infected with, or recovered from COVID-19 were included in the dataset. A de-identified subject ID, COVID-19 status, age in years and sex were almost always included in the sample metadata. Where available, HLA class I and class II types were obtained from metadata supplied by the sample provider rather than from assay-based typing. The material from the prospective study consisted of cDNA or gDNA derived from T cells, B-cell-depleted T cells, or PBMCs. The samples were drawn from two sources: the first 160 participants of the ongoing ImmuneRACE study, and 950 to 1,500 subjects contributed by 6 global collaborators. A freely available public database, intended as a resource for researchers studying the immune response to SARS-CoV-2, is where the repertoires were released. Points the paper makes about the study in general: How much clinical and demographic metadata was included differed by source and by participant, and the metadata was provided uncurated.

Another Seattle source contributed samples from volunteer blood donors who had recovered from COVID-19. Whole blood was collected in K2EDTA tubes by collaborating institutions according to the institutions' own protocols. Collaborator samples were shipped for TCRbeta analysis as frozen whole blood, isolated PBMCs, or DNA extracted from either sample type. This receptor chain uses TRBV2 and TRBJ1-1, with 7 junctional bases fitting TRBD1. The sample taken for sequencing was peripheral blood. This clonotype was obtained from a woman aged 55-69 years who had recovered from COVID-19. The DNA is TGTGCCAGCAGTGGACAGGGCTCAACTGAAGCTTTCTTT. Its product reads: CASSGQGSTEAFF. Supplemented by the reference TRBV2 and TRBJ1-1 proteins around the CDR3, the complete variable domain is EPEVTQTPSHQVTQMGQEVILRCVPISNHLYFYWYRQILGQKVEFLVSFYNNEISEKSEIFDDQFSVERPDGSNFTLKIRSTKLEDSAMYFCASSGQGSTEAFFGQGTRLTVV.